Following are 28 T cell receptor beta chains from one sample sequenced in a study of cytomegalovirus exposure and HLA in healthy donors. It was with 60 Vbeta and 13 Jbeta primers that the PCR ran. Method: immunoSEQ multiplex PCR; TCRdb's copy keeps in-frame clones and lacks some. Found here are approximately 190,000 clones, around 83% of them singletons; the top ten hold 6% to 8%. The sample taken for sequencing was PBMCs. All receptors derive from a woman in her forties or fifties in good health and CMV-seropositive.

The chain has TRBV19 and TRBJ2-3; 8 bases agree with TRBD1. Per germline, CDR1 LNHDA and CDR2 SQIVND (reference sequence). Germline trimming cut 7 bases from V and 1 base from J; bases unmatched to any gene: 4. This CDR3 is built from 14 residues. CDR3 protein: CASTPGQGTDTQYF. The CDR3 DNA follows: TGTGCCAGTACCCCGGGACAGGGCACAGATACGCAGTATTTT.

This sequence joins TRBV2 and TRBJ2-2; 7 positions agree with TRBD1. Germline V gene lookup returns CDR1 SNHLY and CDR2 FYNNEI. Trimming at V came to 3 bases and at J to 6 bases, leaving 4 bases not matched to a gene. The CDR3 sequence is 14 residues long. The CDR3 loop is CASSEQGVAGELFF. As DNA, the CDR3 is TGTGCCAGCAGTGAGCAGGGGGTGGCCGGGGAGCTGTTTTTT.

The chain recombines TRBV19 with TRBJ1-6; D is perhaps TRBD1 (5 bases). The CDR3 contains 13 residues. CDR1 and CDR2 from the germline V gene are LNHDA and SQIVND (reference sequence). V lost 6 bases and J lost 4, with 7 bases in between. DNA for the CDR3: TGTGCCAGTAGGGACATATATAATTCACCCCTCCACTTT. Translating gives CASRDIYNSPLHF.

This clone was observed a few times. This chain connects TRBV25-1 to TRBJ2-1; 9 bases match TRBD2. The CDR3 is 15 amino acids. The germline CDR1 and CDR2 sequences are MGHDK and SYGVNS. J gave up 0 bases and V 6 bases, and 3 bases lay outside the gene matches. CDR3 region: CASRPLAGSYNEQFF. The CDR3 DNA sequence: TGTGCCAGCAGACCACTAGCGGGCTCCTACAATGAGCAGTTCTTC. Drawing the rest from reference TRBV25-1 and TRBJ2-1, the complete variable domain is EADIYQTPRYLVIGTGKKITLECSQTMGHDKMYWYQQDPGMELHLIHYSYGVNSTEKGDLSSESTVSRIRTEHFPLTLESARPSHTSQYLCASRPLAGSYNEQFFGPGTRLTVL.

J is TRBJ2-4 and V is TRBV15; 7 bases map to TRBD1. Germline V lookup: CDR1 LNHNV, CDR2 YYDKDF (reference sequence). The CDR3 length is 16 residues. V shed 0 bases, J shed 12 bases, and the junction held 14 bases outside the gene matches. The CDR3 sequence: CATSRDLSPQRDSQYF. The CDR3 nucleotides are TGTGCCACCAGCAGAGACCTAAGTCCCCAGAGGGACAGTCAGTACTTC. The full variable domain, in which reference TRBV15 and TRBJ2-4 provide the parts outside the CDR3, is DAMVIQNPRYQVTQFGKPVTLSCSQTLNHNVMYWYQQKSSQAPKLLFHYYDKDFNNEADTPDNFQSRRPNTSFCFLDIRSPGLGDTAMYLCATSRDLSPQRDSQYFGAGTRLSVL.

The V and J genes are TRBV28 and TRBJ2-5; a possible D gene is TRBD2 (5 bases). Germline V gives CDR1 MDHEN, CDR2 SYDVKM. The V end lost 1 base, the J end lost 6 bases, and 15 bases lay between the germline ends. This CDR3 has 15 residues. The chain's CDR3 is CASSLSRGSPKTQYF. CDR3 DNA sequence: TGTGCCAGCAGTTTATCCCGGGGTAGTCCAAAGACCCAGTACTTC.

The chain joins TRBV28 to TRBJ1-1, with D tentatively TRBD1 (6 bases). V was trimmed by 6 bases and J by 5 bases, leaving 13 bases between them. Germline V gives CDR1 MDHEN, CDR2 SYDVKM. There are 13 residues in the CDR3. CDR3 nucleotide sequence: TGTGCCAGCAGACTTACAGGGACGACTGAAGCTTTCTTT. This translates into CASRLTGTTEAFF.

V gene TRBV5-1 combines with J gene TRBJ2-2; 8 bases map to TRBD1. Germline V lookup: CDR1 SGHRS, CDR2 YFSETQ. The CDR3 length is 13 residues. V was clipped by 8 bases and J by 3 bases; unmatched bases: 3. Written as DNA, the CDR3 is TGCGCCAGTTCGGGACAGGACACCGGGGAGCTGTTTTTT. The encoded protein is CASSGQDTGELFF. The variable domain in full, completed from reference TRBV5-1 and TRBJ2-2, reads KAGVTQTPRYLIKTRGQQVTLSCSPISGHRSVSWYQQTPGQGLQFLFEYFSETQRNKGNFPGRFSGRQFSNSRSEMNVSTLELGDSALYLCASSGQDTGELFFGEGSRLTVL.

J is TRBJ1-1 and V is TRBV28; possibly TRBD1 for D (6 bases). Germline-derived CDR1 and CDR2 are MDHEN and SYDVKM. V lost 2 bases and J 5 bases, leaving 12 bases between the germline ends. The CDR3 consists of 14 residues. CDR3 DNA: TGTGCCAGCAGTTTACAGGGGAAAGGAACTGAAGCTTTCTTT. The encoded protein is CASSLQGKGTEAFF. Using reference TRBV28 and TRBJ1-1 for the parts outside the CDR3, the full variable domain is DVKVTQSSRYLVKRTGEKVFLECVQDMDHENMFWYRQDPGLGLRLIYFSYDVKMKEKGDIPEGYSVSREKKERFSLILESASTNQTSMYLCASSLQGKGTEAFFGQGTRLTVV.

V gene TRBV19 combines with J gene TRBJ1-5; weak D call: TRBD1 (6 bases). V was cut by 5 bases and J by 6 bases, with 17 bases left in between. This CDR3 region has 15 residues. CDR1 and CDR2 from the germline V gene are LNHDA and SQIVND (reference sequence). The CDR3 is CASSPQQGGGQPQHF. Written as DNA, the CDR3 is TGTGCCAGTAGTCCGCAACAGGGAGGGGGTCAGCCCCAGCATTTT.

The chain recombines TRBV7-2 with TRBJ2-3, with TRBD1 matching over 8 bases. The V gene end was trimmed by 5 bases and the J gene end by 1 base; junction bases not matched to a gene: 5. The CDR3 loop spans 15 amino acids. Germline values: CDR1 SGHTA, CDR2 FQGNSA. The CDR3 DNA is TGTGCCAGCAGCCTAGGACAGGGTGGCACAGATACGCAGTATTTT. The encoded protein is CASSLGQGGTDTQYF.

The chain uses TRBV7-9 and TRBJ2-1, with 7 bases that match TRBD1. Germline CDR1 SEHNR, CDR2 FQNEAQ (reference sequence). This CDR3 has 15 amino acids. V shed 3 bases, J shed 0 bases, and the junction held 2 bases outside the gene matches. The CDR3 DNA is TGTGCCAGCAGCTTGGGACAGATCTCCTACAATGAGCAGTTCTTC. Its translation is CASSLGQISYNEQFF.

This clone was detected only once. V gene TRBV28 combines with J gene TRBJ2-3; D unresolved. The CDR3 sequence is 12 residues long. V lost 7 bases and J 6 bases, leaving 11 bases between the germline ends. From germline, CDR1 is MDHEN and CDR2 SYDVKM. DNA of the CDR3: TGTGCCAGCAACCTCCCGAGCGATACGCAGTATTTT. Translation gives CASNLPSDTQYF. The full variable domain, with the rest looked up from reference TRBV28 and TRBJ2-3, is DVKVTQSSRYLVKRTGEKVFLECVQDMDHENMFWYRQDPGLGLRLIYFSYDVKMKEKGDIPEGYSVSREKKERFSLILESASTNQTSMYLCASNLPSDTQYFGPGTRLTVL.

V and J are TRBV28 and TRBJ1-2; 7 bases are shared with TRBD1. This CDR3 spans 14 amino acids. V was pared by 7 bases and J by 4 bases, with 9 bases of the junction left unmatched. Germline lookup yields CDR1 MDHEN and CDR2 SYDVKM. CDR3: CASNIGGQFYGYTF. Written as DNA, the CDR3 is TGTGCCAGCAACATAGGGGGACAGTTCTATGGCTACACCTTC.

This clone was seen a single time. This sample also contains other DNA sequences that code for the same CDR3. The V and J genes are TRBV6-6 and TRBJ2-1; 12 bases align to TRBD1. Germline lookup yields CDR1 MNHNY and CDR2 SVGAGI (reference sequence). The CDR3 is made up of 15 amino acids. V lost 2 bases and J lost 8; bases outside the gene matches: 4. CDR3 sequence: CASSYGTGGWDEQFF. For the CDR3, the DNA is TGTGCCAGCAGTTACGGGACAGGGGGCTGGGATGAGCAGTTCTTC.

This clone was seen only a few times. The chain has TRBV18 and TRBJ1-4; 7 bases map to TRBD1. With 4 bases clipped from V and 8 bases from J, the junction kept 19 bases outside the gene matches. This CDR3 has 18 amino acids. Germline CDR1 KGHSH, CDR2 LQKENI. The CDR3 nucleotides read TGTGCCAGCTCACGCTCCCACCTTTCGACAGGGCTCCGGGAAAAACTGTTTTTT. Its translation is CASSRSHLSTGLREKLFF. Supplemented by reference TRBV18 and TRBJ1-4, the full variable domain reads NAGVMQNPRHLVRRRGQEARLRCSPMKGHSHVYWYRQLPEEGLKFMVYLQKENIIDESGMPKERFSAEFPKEGPSILRIQQVVRGDSAAYFCASSRSHLSTGLREKLFFGSGTQLSVL.

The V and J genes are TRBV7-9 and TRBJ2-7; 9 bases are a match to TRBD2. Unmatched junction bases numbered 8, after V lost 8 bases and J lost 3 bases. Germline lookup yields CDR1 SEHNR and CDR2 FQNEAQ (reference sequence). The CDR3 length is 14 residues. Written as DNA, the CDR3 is TGTGCCAGCCATCCTCTAGCGGGATTCTACGAGCAGTACTTC. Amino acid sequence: CASHPLAGFYEQYF.

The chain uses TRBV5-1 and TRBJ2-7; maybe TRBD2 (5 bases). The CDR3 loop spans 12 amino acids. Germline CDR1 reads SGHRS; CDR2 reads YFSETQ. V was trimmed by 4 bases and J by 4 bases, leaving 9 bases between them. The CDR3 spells CASSPGEYEQYF. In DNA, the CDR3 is TGCGCCAGCAGCCCCGGGGAGTACGAGCAGTACTTC.

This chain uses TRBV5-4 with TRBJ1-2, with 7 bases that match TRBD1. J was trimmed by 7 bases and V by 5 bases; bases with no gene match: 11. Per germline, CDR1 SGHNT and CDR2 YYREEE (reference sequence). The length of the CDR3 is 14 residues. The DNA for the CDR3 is TGTGCCAGCAGAACCGGGACAGAAGGCGGTGGCTACACCTTC. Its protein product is CASRTGTEGGGYTF. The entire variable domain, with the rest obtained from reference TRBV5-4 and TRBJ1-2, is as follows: ETGVTQSPTHLIKTRGQQVTLRCSSQSGHNTVSWYQQALGQGPQFIFQYYREEENGRGNFPPRFSGLQFPNYSSELNVNALELDDSALYLCASRTGTEGGGYTFGSGTRLTVV.

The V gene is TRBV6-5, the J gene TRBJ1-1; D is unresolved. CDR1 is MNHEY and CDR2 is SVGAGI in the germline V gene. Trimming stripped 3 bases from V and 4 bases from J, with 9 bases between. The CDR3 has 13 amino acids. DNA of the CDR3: TGTGCCAGCAGTTATAGCTCGGCCACTGAAGCTTTCTTT. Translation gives CASSYSSATEAFF.

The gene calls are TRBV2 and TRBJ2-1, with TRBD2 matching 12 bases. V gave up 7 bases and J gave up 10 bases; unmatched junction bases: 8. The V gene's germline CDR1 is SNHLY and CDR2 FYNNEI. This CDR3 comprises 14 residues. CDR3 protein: CASNLLAGGREQFF. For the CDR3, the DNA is TGTGCCAGCAACTTACTAGCGGGAGGACGCGAGCAGTTCTTC.

The CDR3 loop is CASRGQTTEAFF. In DNA, the CDR3 is TGTGCCAGCAGGGGACAGACCACTGAAGCTTTCTTT. The chain uses TRBV2 and TRBJ1-1; 7 nucleotides align to TRBD1. The CDR3 covers 12 residues. From germline, CDR1 is SNHLY and CDR2 FYNNEI. With V trimmed by 6 bases and J by 4 bases, 2 bases remained unmatched.

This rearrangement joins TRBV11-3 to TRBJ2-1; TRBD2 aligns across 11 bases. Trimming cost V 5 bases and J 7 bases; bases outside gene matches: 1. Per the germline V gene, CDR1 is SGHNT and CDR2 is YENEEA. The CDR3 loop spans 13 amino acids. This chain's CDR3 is CASSRTSGNEQFF. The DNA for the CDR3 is TGTGCCAGCAGCCGGACTAGCGGGAATGAGCAGTTCTTC.

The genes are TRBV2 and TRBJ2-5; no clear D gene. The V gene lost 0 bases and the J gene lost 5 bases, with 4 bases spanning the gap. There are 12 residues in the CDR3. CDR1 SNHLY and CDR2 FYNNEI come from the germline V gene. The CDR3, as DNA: TGTGCCAGCAGTGAAGCGAGGGAGACCCAGTACTTC. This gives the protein CASSEARETQYF.

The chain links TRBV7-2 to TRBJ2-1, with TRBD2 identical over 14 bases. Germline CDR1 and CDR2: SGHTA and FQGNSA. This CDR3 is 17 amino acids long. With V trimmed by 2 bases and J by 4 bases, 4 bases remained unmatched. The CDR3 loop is CASSLQGLAGGYNEQFF. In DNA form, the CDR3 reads TGTGCCAGCAGCTTACAAGGACTAGCGGGGGGATACAATGAGCAGTTCTTC.

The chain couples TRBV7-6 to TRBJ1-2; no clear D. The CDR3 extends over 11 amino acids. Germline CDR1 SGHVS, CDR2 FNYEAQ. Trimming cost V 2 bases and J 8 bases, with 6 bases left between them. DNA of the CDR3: TGTGCCAGCAGCTTAAGTAGAGGCTACACCTTC. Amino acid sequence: CASSLSRGYTF.

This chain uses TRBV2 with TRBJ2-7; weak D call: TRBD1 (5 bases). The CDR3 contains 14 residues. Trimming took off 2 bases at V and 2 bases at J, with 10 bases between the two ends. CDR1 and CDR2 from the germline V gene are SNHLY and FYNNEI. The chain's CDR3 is CASSERQRTYEQYF. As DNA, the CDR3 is TGTGCCAGCAGTGAACGACAGAGGACCTACGAGCAGTACTTC.

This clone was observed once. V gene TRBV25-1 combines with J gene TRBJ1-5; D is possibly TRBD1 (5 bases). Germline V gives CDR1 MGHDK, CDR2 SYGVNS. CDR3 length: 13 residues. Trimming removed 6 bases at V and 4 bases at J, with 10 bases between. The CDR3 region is CASSPGGNQPQHF. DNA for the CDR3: TGTGCCAGCAGCCCGGGGGGGAATCAGCCCCAGCATTTT.